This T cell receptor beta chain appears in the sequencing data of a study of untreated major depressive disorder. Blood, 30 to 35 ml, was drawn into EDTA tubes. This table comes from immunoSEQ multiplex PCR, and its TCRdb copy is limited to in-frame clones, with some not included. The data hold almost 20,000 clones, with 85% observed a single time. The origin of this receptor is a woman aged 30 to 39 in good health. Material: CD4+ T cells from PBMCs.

The CDR3 DNA follows: TGTGCCTGGAGTGATGACTTCAAGGGAAACACCATATATTTT. It translates to CAWSDDFKGNTIYF. V gene TRBV30 combines with J gene TRBJ1-3; D gene uncertain. The CDR3 contains 14 residues. The V and J ends lost 1 base and 4 bases respectively, with 11 bases between them. Germline CDR1 GTSNPN, CDR2 SVGIG (reference sequence).